This T cell receptor (beta chain) was recorded in a study of T cell responses to AZD1222 COVID-19 vaccine. Study outcomes and limitations: A reported finding is that nearly half of spike-specific TCRs target unmutated variant regions. Spike-spanning, vaccine-associated CD4 TCRs were dominant at 160-218 and 743-854. Females outnumbered males among donors, who were mostly white British; clonal diversity was possibly underestimated. Only five to seven AZD1222 recipients tested seropositive at baseline.

With regard to this clone: Its antigen is as yet unknown.

Assay: immunoSEQ multiplex PCR; the TCRdb copy retains only in-frame clones and omits some. The table includes 66,000 or so clones, approximately 85% detected once. Trimming removed 0 bases at V and 11 bases at J, with 11 bases between. Germline V gene data show CDR1 as MNHEY and CDR2 as SMNVEV (reference sequence). This CDR3 has 13 residues. This clonotype originated in an adult in good health. The chain uses TRBV27 and TRBJ2-1, with D unresolved. The source was peripheral blood, collected on day 0 of MenACWY control vaccination. CDR3 residues: CASSLSIFGQQFF. CDR3 nucleotide sequence: TGTGCCAGCAGTTTATCGATTTTCGGGCAGCAGTTCTTC.